The TCR beta chain described here comes from a study of blood T cell repertoires in COVID-19. The CDR3 spans 15 residues. J lost 4 bases, V lost 2 bases, and 4 bases had no gene match. Germline V CDR1 and CDR2: SGHRS, YFSETQ. Profiled with immunoSEQ multiplex PCR; TCRdb holds only in-frame clones, not every one. Here the sample spans tens of thousands of clones, over 75% being singletons. What was sequenced was peripheral blood. The rearrangement joins TRBV5-1 to TRBJ2-1, with TRBD2 identical over 9 bases. The TCR originated in a human donor in a cohort sampled during active COVID-19. The CDR3: CASSFRLAGYNEQFF. The DNA of the CDR3 is TGCGCCAGCAGCTTTAGGCTAGCGGGGTACAATGAGCAGTTCTTC.